One sample yielded the 14 T cell receptor beta chains listed below, sequenced in a study of vaccination effects on CD4 cells after COVID-19. The antigens these receptors bind are not known. Antigen-specific CD4+ T cell clonotypes were called by their expansion after viral peptide-pool culture in ViraFEST. CD4+ T cells were isolated after 10 days of culture. The vaccine given was either BNT162b2 or mRNA-1273, in two doses. Produced via immunoSEQ multiplex PCR; TCRdb's table is partial and in-frame only. Found here are roughly 59,000 clones, under 80% of them singletons; the top ten hold roughly 2%. Sequencing used CD4+ T cells from PBMCs cultured with HCoV-OC43 spike peptides, obtained after COVID-19 vaccination. Noted subset: HCoV-OC43 spike overlapping peptide pool stimulation. The receptors come from a human donor who received a COVID-19 vaccine.

This rearrangement joins TRBV7-9 to TRBJ2-7; TRBD2 agrees at 7 bases. The CDR3 runs to 15 residues. V gave up 5 bases and J gave up 2 bases; unmatched junction bases: 9. Per germline, CDR1 SEHNR and CDR2 FQNEAQ (reference sequence). The CDR3 DNA reads TGTGCCAGCAGCCCAGGACATGGGGGGGCCTACGAGCAGTACGTC. Translated: CASSPGHGGAYEQYV.

The rearrangement uses TRBV6-1 and TRBJ1-2; 8 bases are shared with TRBD1. CDR3 size: 15 residues. Germline V CDR1 and CDR2: MNHNS, SASEGT. Germline trimming cut 0 bases from V and 5 bases from J; bases unmatched to any gene: 5. The CDR3 loop reads CASSEAAGTGYGYTF. The CDR3 DNA follows: TGTGCCAGCAGTGAAGCGGCAGGGACAGGATATGGCTACACCTTC.

The chain recombines TRBV19 with TRBJ1-6; D is possibly TRBD1 (5 bases). Between the trimmed V and J ends, which lost 5 bases and 7 bases, there was a span of 15 bases. CDR3 length equals 15 residues. Germline CDR1 reads LNHDA; CDR2 reads SQIVND (reference sequence). CDR3 in DNA: TGTGCCAGTAGTTTGAGACAGAGCTCGAATTCACCCCTCCACTTT. It codes for CASSLRQSSNSPLHF.

The chain combines TRBV4-1 with TRBJ1-2, with 7 bases lining up with TRBD1. The germline CDR1 and CDR2 sequences are MGHRA and YSYEKL. This CDR3 contains 18 residues. The V and J ends lost 8 bases and 2 bases, in that order; junction bases with no gene match: 20. This CDR3 is CASRDEEGQKIRNYGYTF. The CDR3 DNA reads TGCGCCAGCCGTGATGAAGAGGGACAGAAGATAAGAAACTATGGCTACACCTTC.

This clone was found once. The chain links TRBV5-6 to TRBJ1-3, with 9 positions matching TRBD1. Looked up from germline, CDR1 is SGHDT and CDR2 is YYEEEE. The V gene end was trimmed by 5 bases and the J gene end by 4 bases; junction bases not matched to a gene: 1. The CDR3 is 13 residues long. The CDR3 is CASRTGGGNTIYF. The CDR3 nucleotides read TGTGCCAGCAGGACAGGGGGAGGAAACACCATATATTTT.

The chain joins TRBV20-1 to TRBJ2-5; tentative D call: TRBD2 (5 bases). V dropped 3 bases and J dropped 1 base, with 12 bases sitting between them. The CDR3 extends over 14 amino acids. CDR1 is DFQATT, CDR2 SNEGSKA, per germline (reference sequence). CDR3 protein: CSASSFGGQETQYF. DNA for the CDR3: TGCAGTGCTAGTAGTTTCGGAGGCCAAGAGACCCAGTACTTC.

CDR3 sequence reads: CASSLRGRDYGYTF. CDR3 in DNA: TGTGCCAGCAGCTTGAGGGGGAGGGACTATGGCTACACCTTC. The rearrangement links TRBV11-2 to TRBJ1-2; possibly TRBD1 for D (6 bases). Germline V gene lookup returns CDR1 SGHAT and CDR2 FQNNGV. This CDR3 has 14 residues. Trimming left V 3 bases short and J 3 bases short, with 11 bases between.

The chain uses TRBV19 and TRBJ1-2, with 10 bases aligning to TRBD1. From germline, CDR1 is LNHDA and CDR2 SQIVND (reference sequence). The CDR3 spans 15 residues. J was trimmed by 2 bases and V by 10 bases; bases with no gene match: 10. The CDR3 DNA sequence: TGTGCCACCAACGACAGGGGGCGAATCAACTATGGCTACACCTTC. Its protein is CATNDRGRINYGYTF.

The CDR3 DNA follows: TGCGCCAGCAGCCCACCGGAGGACAGGGGGAACATTCAGTACTTC. This encodes CASSPPEDRGNIQYF. The rearrangement joins TRBV4-1 to TRBJ2-4; TRBD1 aligns across 10 bases. Trimming at V came to 4 bases and at J to 7 bases, leaving 7 bases not matched to a gene. The CDR3 is made up of 15 amino acids. Germline V lookup: CDR1 MGHRA, CDR2 YSYEKL.

V usage is TRBV5-1 and J usage is TRBJ2-2; a possible D gene is TRBD1 (6 bases). Germline CDR1 SGHRS, CDR2 YFSETQ. The CDR3 spans 13 residues. Deletions cut 3 bases from V and 7 bases from J, with 10 bases between. The CDR3 is CASSSQGIGELFF. In nucleotides, the CDR3 is TGCGCCAGCAGCTCACAGGGAATCGGGGAGCTGTTTTTT. Using reference TRBV5-1 and TRBJ2-2 for the parts outside the CDR3, the full variable domain is KAGVTQTPRYLIKTRGQQVTLSCSPISGHRSVSWYQQTPGQGLQFLFEYFSETQRNKGNFPGRFSGRQFSNSRSEMNVSTLELGDSALYLCASSSQGIGELFFGEGSRLTVL.

This clone has only a few counts. V is TRBV6-6 and J is TRBJ1-1; D unclear. V gave up 0 bases and J gave up 4 bases, with 9 bases separating them. The CDR3 sequence is 14 residues long. Germline CDR1 is MNHNY and CDR2 is SVGAGI (reference sequence). The CDR3 here is CASSYSRVSTEAFF. CDR3 nucleotide sequence: TGTGCCAGCAGTTACTCAAGGGTATCCACTGAAGCTTTCTTT.

The chain recombines TRBV3-1 (or the pseudogene TRBV3-2) with TRBJ1-4, with D perhaps matching TRBD1 (6 bases). Germline-derived CDR1 and CDR2 are LGHDT and YNNKEL (reference sequence). The CDR3 loop spans 14 amino acids. Deletions cut 4 bases from V and 5 bases from J, with 11 bases between. The CDR3 protein is CASSRRTENEKLFF. DNA of the CDR3: TGTGCCAGCAGCCGGAGGACAGAGAATGAAAAACTGTTTTTT.

The V and J genes are TRBV10-1 and TRBJ1-1; no definite D call. This CDR3 has 15 residues. In germline, CDR1 is WNHNN, CDR2 SYGVQD (reference sequence). Trimming removed 6 bases at V and 0 bases at J, with 14 bases between. The CDR3, as DNA: TGCGCCAGCAGACCGGGAACCAAAATGAACACTGAAGCTTTCTTT. It encodes CASRPGTKMNTEAFF.

The J gene is TRBJ2-4, the V gene TRBV5-6, with D possibly TRBD1 on 5 matching bases. The CDR3 has 15 residues. Germline CDR1 is SGHDT and CDR2 is YYEEEE. V lost 4 bases, J lost 2 bases, and 13 bases lay in between. This CDR3 is CASSEWGSPKNIQYF. CDR3 nucleotides: TGTGCCAGCAGCGAATGGGGCAGCCCCAAAAACATTCAGTACTTC.